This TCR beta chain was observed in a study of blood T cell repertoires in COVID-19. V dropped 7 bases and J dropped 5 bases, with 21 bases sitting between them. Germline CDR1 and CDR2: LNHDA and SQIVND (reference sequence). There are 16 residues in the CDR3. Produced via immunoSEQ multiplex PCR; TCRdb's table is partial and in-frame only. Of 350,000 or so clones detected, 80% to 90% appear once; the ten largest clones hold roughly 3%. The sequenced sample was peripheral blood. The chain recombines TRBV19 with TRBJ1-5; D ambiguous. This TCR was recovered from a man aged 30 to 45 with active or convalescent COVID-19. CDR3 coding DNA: TGTGCCAGTACCCCCTACCGGGCAGGAGGGTATCAGCCCCAGCATTTT. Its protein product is CASTPYRAGGYQPQHF.